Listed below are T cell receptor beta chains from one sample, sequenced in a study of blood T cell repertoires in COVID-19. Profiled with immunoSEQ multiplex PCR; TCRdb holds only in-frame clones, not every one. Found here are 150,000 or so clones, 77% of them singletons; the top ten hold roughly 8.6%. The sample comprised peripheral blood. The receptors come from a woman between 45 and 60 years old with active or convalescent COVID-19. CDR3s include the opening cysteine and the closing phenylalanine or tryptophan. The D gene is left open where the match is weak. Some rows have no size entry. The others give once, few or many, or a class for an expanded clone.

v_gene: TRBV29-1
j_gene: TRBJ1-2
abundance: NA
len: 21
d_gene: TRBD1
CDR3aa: CSVARVGTGAVFVQGNYGYTF
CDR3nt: TGCAGCGTGGCCAGGGTCGGAACAGGGGCGGTATTCGTCCAAGGAAACTATGGCTACACCTTC

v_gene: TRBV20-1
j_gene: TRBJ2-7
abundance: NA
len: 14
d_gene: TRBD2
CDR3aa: CSASNAGGPYEQYF
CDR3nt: TGCAGTGCTAGTAATGCGGGAGGGCCTTACGAGCAGTACTTC

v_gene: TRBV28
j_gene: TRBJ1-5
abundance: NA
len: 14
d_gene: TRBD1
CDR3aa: CASSLSGGEQPQHF
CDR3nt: TGTGCCAGCAGTTTATCAGGGGGCGAGCAGCCCCAGCATTTT

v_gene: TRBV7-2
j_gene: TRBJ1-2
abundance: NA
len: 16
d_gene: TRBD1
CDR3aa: CASGRDSQLQSYGYTF
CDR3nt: TGTGCCAGCGGCCGGGACAGCCAACTTCAGAGTTATGGCTACACCTTC

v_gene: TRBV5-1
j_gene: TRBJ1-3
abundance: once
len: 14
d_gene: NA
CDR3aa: CASRQEGSGNTIYF
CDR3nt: TGCGCCAGCAGGCAGGAGGGCTCTGGAAACACCATATATTTT

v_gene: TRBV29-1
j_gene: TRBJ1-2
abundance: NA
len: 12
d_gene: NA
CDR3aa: CSGDSEGYGYTF
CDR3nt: TGCAGCGGGGACTCCGAAGGGTATGGCTACACCTTC

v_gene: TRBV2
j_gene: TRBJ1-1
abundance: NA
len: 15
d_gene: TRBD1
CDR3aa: CASSELGDRNTEAFF
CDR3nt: TGTGCCAGCAGTGAGTTAGGGGACAGGAACACTGAAGCTTTCTTT

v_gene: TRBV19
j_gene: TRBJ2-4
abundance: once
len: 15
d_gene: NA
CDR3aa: CASSTLALAKNIQYF
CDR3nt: TGTGCCAGTAGTACCCTAGCGCTAGCCAAAAACATTCAGTACTTC

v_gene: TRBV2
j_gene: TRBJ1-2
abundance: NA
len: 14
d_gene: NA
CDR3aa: CASSLDGINYGYTF
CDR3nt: TGTGCCAGCAGTTTAGACGGGATTAACTATGGCTACACCTTC

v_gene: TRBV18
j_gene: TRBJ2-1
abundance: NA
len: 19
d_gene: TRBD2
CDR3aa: CASSPPGLAGGKPYNEQFF
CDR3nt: TGTGCCAGCTCACCACCGGGACTAGCGGGGGGAAAGCCCTACAATGAGCAGTTCTTC

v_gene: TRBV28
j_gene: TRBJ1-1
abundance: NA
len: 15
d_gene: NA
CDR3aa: CASYTGLFTRTEAFF
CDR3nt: TGTGCCAGCTACACGGGTCTTTTCACGAGGACTGAAGCTTTCTTT

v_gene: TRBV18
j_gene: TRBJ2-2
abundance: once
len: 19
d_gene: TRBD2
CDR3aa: CASSPPGLAGGPNTGELFF
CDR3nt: TGTGCCAGCTCACCACCAGGACTAGCGGGAGGCCCCAACACCGGGGAGCTGTTTTTT

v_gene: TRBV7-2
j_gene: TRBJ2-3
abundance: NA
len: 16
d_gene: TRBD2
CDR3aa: CASSFLPGRAGDTQYF
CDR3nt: TGTGCCAGCAGCTTCTTACCCGGGAGGGCCGGAGATACGCAGTATTTT

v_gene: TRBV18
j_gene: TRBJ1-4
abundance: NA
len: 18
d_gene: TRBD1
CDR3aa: CASSPMTGGSSTNEKLFF
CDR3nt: TGTGCCAGCTCACCAATGACAGGGGGATCCTCAACTAATGAAAAACTGTTTTTT

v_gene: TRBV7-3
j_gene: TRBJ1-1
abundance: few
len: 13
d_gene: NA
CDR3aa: CARSMGGPTEAFF
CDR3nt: TGTGCCAGATCCATGGGGGGGCCCACTGAAGCTTTCTTT

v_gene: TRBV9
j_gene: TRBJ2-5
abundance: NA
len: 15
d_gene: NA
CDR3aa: CASSVKGSSEETQYF
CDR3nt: TGTGCCAGCAGCGTTAAGGGGTCGTCGGAAGAGACCCAGTACTTC

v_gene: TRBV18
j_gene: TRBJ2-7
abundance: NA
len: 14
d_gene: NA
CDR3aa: CASSPTRDTHEQYF
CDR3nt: TGTGCCAGCTCACCAACACGGGACACTCACGAGCAGTACTTC

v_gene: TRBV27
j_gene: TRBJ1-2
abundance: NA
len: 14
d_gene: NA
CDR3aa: CASSLYPGASGYTF
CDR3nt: TGTGCCAGCAGTTTATATCCAGGGGCAAGTGGCTACACCTTC

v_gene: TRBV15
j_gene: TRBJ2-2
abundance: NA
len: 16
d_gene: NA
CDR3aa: CATSRAGGVNTGELFF
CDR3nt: TGTGCCACCAGCAGAGCCGGAGGGGTAAACACCGGGGAGCTGTTTTTT

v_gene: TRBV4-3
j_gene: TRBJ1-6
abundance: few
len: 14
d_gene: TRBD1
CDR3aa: CASSPRTGDSPLHF
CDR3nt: TGCGCCAGCAGCCCGAGGACAGGGGACTCACCCCTCCACTTT

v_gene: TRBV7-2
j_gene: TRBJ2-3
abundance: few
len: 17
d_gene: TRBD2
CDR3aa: CASSLELAGGPGDTQYF
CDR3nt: TGTGCCAGCAGCTTAGAGCTAGCGGGAGGGCCGGGAGATACGCAGTATTTT

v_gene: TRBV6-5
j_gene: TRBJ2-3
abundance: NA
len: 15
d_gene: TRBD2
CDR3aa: CASSSVAGAADTQYF
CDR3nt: TGTGCCAGCAGTTCTGTAGCGGGGGCGGCAGATACGCAGTATTTT

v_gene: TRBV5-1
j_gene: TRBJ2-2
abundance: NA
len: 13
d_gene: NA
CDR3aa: CASSLDGEGELFF
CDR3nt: TGCGCCAGCAGCTTGGATGGGGAGGGGGAGCTGTTTTTT

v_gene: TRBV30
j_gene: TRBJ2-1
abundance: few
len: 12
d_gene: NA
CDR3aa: CAWRIVRNEQFF
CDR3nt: TGTGCCTGGAGAATCGTGCGGAATGAGCAGTTCTTC

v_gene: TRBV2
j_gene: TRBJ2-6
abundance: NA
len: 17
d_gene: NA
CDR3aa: CASTRGLPSSGANVLTF
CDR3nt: TGTGCCAGCACGCGAGGTCTACCGAGCTCTGGGGCCAACGTCCTGACTTTC

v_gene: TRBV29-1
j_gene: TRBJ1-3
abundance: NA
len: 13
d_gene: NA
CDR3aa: CSVVFGGGNTIYF
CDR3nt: TGCAGCGTTGTATTCGGGGGTGGAAACACCATATATTTT

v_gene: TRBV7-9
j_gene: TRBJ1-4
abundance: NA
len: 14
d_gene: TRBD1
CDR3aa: CASKPGQGPEKLFF
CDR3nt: TGTGCCAGCAAACCTGGACAGGGACCCGAAAAACTGTTTTTT

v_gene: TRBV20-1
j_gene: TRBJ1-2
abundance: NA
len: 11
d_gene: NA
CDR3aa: CSSWQGMGYTF
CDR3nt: TGCAGTTCTTGGCAGGGGATGGGCTACACCTTC

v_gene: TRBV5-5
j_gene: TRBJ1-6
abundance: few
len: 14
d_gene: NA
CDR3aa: CASSLRDTHSPLHF
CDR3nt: TGTGCCAGCAGCTTGCGGGACACCCATTCACCCCTCCACTTT

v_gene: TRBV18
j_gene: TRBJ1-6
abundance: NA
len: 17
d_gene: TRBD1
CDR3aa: CASSPLDRGSDNSPLHF
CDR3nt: TGTGCCAGCTCACCGCTCGACAGGGGGTCAGATAATTCACCCCTCCACTTT